This TCR beta chain is from a study of T cells expressing NK-cell markers. Remarks on this clonotype: As yet, its antigen is unknown.

With UMIs, 5'RACE template switching was used to make TCR beta cDNA. TCRdb re-called the 5' RACE reads and shows each CDR3 protein once, DNA omitted. The clone table shows roughly 450,000 distinct CDR3 sequences, with the ten largest holding approximately 1.5%. This CDR3 region has 15 residues. Looked up from germline, CDR1 is SNHLY and CDR2 is FYNNEI. General observations from the study: Whether expanded NKG2C+ T cell clones were HCMV-specific remained unclear. For four donors, these clonotypes were likewise the leading ones in the CD3+CD56-NKG2C+ fraction. NKG2C+ dominant clonotype frequencies in six donors were roughly 1.0-7.5% of CD8+ T cells.

This receptor was taken from a woman in her forties or fifties in good health. The sample was blood T cells: a sorted CD56 or NKG2C T cell subset, CD4+ or CD8+ T cells, or bulk PBMC T cells (not recorded which). The chain joins TRBV2 to TRBJ1-6; the D call from TCRdb, TRBD1, cannot be confirmed without DNA. The CDR3: CASSRQGSGNSPLHF.